This TCR beta chain was captured in a study of shared clonotypes between healthy human individuals (dated by TCRdb to 2018 to 2021). Broadly, across the study: The cohort included three men and a couple of women between 18 and 49 years of age. For each donor, CD4 naive and CD4 memory were each given three plates, CD8 naive was given two plates, and CD8 memory was given one plate. To increase sequencing depth and limit assay-specific biases, different laboratories used diverse techniques to prepare libraries and sequence TCR repertoires. Per donor, leukapheresis produced somewhere between about 0.8 and 9 billion PBMCs. The study deeply sequenced blood TCR repertoires of roughly five healthy adults to estimate repertoire size and the extent of clonotype sharing between individuals.

General findings and caveats noted by the study authors: Pairwise subsampling indicated that sequencing depth was expected to affect the degree of clonotype sharing among donors. Estimated clonotype richness was generally larger for naive than for memory subsets. Incomplete sequencing was indicated by rarefaction of sorted-subset datasets, despite the large sequencing depth. Only blood was sampled, and tissue TCR repertoires likely differ from those in blood. Higher generation probabilities were observed for clonotypes shared by all four sorted-subset donors than for non-shared clonotypes. Sharing across a few donors was observed for 5% to 6.5% of naive CD4, 3.5% of naive CD8, about 2.5% of memory CD4, and roughly 0.43% of memory CD8 clonotypes. Because the study included only a small number of donors, the genetic and exposure-history diversity represented was limited.

Donors were healthy HIV-negative adults with no recently reported acute infections or vaccinations. Only Caucasian adults living in Nashville, Tennessee, USA were represented among the donors. CD4+ T cells were enriched through magnetic negative selection, after which naive cells were positively selected on CD45RA and the remaining negative fraction served as the memory subset. Blood was obtained by leukapheresis, after which PBMCs were separated by Ficoll-Histopaque density gradient centrifugation and cryopreserved in liquid nitrogen vapor phase. Analytical flow cytometry was used to check the purity and quantity of every magnetically sorted T cell population. Genomic DNA was isolated from every sorted fraction and measured by UV absorbance on a Nanodrop 2000c. TCR CDR3 regions were amplified from genomic DNA by multiplex PCR using the deep immunoSEQ assay. For each cell subset, the extracted genomic DNA was distributed evenly across all wells of several immunoSEQ 96-well plates, and each plate served as one replicate. For sorted subsets, around 0.2 ug genomic DNA, equal to about 30,000 T cell genomes, was loaded into each replicate PCR. Purified libraries were quantified with a Qubit 3.0 fluorometer, sized on a Bioanalyzer 2100, and re-quantified with the KAPA Library Quantification kit. A separate single-read 150-cycle Illumina NextSeq 550 flow cell was used to sequence each immunoSEQ 96-well plate. The study's own analysis went as follows. The immunoSEQ output contained only junctional sequences without quality scores, so filtering could not match that applied to full-length reads. To assign V/J genes and CDR3, sequences were annotated against IMGT germline references using PyIR, a Python wrapper for IgBLAST v1.9. Any read was removed if the V/J assignment was weak (E-value above 1e-6), the CDR3 was missing, or the read contained stop codons, out-of-frame junctions, or ambiguous translated residues. V3J clonotypes were defined as sequences sharing the same inferred V gene, J gene, and CDR3 amino acid sequence. Percentage overlap between repertoires was computed as shared unique clonotypes divided by the size of the smaller repertoire. RTK rarefaction, the Chao1 estimator, and Recon v2.1 estimates of unobserved clonotypes were used to assess repertoire richness. OLGA was used to compute generation probabilities for all TCRbeta clonotypes that the gDNA method yielded from a few donors. Drawn from immuneACCESS, this table holds only the in-frame rearrangements with V and J called that TCRdb kept. Clones are partly lost; checked studies trace under half to an unresolved V gene and leave the rest unexplained. V, J and clone size derive from that table, while D and trimming were established from the DNA sequence. For this sample the table gives about 2.3 million clones, of which 85% to 95% were detected only once. The ten largest clones capture roughly 0.34% of the sample.

This clone was observed once. This clone's antigen is unknown. The input lacks base qualities; no much larger clone sits a single base away. The CDR3 covers 15 residues, taking in both the cysteine and the phenylalanine. Solely the CDR3 DNA is kept, with 45 bases framed from the first base. The trim is 3 bases for V and 1 base for J, with a gap of 12 bases between the germline ends. For CDR1 and CDR2, the germline V gene lists LGHNA and YSLEER. The chain was built from TRBV4-3 and TRBJ2-5; D gene: possibly TRBD2, on 6 matching bases. Sequencing was done on a sample of naive CD4+ T cells from PBMCs. The cell subset or site label of this sample denotes: CD45RA+ positively selected. This TCR was sampled from a man aged 18 to 30 in good health. Some clones in this sample may be carry-over from other donors' samples. The CDR3 protein is CASSQWGERQETQYF. At the DNA level, the sequence is TGCGCCAGCAGCCAGTGGGGGGAGCGCCAAGAGACCCAGTACTTC.